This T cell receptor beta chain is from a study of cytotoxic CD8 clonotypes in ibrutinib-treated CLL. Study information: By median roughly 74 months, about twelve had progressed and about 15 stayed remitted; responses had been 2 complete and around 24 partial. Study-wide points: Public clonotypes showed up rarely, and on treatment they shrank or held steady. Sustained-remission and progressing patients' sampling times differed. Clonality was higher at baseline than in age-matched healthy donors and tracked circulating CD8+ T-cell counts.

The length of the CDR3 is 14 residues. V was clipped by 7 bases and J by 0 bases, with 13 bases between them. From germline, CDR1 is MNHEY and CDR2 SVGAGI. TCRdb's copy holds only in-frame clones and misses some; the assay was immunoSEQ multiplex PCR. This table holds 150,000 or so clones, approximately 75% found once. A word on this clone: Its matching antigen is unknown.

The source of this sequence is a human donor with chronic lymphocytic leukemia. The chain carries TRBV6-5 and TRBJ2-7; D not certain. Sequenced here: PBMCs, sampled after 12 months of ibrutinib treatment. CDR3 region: CASTSLGSSYEQYF. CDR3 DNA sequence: TGTGCCAGCACTTCCCTGGGGTCCTCCTACGAGCAGTACTTC.